These T cell receptor beta chains were read from a single sample in a study of vaccination and CD4 T cells after COVID-19. These TCRs are of unknown antigen specificity. TCRdb used MiXCR to reprocess the PCR reads, holding one entry per CDR3 protein. Of several thousand distinct CDR3 sequences in the sample, roughly 40% are singletons; the top ten hold roughly 12%. The sequenced material came from CD4+ T cells from blood, cultured in vitro. These TCRs come from a human donor in good health. The CDR3 runs from the conserved cysteine through the conserved F or W. D genes are given only for firm matches. Not all rows give a size; the values are once, few, many and, for expanded clones, a class.

cdr3_length d_call j_call v_call clone_size cdr3_aa cdr3_nt
14 TRBD1 TRBJ1-1 TRBV5-4 NA CASSLQGPNTEAFF TGTGCCAGCAGCTTACAGGGGCCGAACACTGAAGCTTTCTTT
13 NA TRBJ1-2 TRBV19 few CASSSRRHGGYTF TGTGCCAGTAGTAGCCGCCGGCATGGTGGCTACACCTTC
14 NA TRBJ2-5 TRBV6-1 NA CASGGLPLGETQYF TGTGCCAGCGGGGGGCTTCCCTTGGGAGAGACCCAGTACTTC
15 NA TRBJ2-5 TRBV20-1 NA CSAPRLGVVVETQYF TGCAGTGCCCCCAGACTAGGAGTGGTCGTGGAGACCCAGTACTTC
16 NA TRBJ2-5 TRBV11-2 NA CASSLGIMGRRETQYF TGTGCCAGCAGCTTAGGCATAATGGGACGGAGGGAGACCCAGTACTTC
16 TRBD1 TRBJ2-1 TRBV4-2 NA CASSQGVTGWTREQFF TGTGCCAGCAGCCAAGGGGTGACAGGGTGGACGCGTGAGCAGTTCTTC
14 TRBD1 TRBJ1-2 TRBV28 once CASRHRGRTYGYTF TGTGCCAGCAGGCACAGGGGGCGCACCTATGGCTACACCTTC
12 NA TRBJ1-1 TRBV18 NA CASSPTGSEAFF TGTGCCAGCTCACCCACAGGATCTGAAGCTTTCTTT
14 NA TRBJ2-1 TRBV6-1 NA CASRAGAAYNEQFF TGTGCCAGCAGGGCAGGGGCTGCCTACAATGAGCAGTTCTTC
19 TRBD2 TRBJ2-5 TRBV19 few CASSIATSGTSWGLETQYF TGTGCCAGTAGTATTGCGACCTCCGGGACTAGTTGGGGTTTGGAGACCCAGTACTTC
14 NA TRBJ2-5 TRBV7-9 NA CASSLAARRKTQYF TGTGCCAGCAGCTTAGCGGCGCGGAGAAAGACCCAGTACTTC
14 NA TRBJ1-6 TRBV12-3/TRBV12-4 NA CASSRKIESSPLHF TGTGCCAGCAGCCGAAAGATTGAATCCTCACCCCTCCACTTT
19 TRBD2 TRBJ2-1 TRBV11-2 NA CASSSLRTSGKLGMGEQFF TGTGCCAGCAGCTCACTGCGGACTAGCGGGAAGTTGGGGATGGGTGAGCAGTTCTTC
17 NA TRBJ1-2 TRBV19 few CASSPSGGRRANYGYTF TGTGCCAGTAGTCCCTCTGGGGGCAGGCGAGCTAACTATGGCTACACCTTC
12 NA TRBJ1-1 TRBV4-1 few CASRTWGTEAFF TGCGCCAGCAGAACCTGGGGAACTGAAGCTTTCTTT
14 NA TRBJ2-7 TRBV7-6 NA CASSLKVYSYEQYF TGTGCCAGCAGCTTAAAGGTCTACTCCTACGAGCAGTACTTC
14 NA TRBJ1-2 TRBV7-9 few CASSPRVDGYGYTF TGTGCCAGCAGCCCCCGGGTCGACGGATATGGCTACACCTTC
13 TRBD1 TRBJ1-1 TRBV28 NA CATDRGLRTTPAF TGTGCCACCGACAGGGGGCTTAGGACTACCCCGGCCTTT
14 TRBD2 TRBJ2-7 TRBV20-1 NA CSASLAGGGYEQYF TGCAGTGCTAGTCTAGCGGGAGGGGGCTACGAGCAGTACTTC
14 NA TRBJ1-2 TRBV15 few CATSTATENYGYTF TGTGCCACCAGCACAGCGACAGAGAACTATGGCTACACCTTC
15 NA TRBJ1-2 TRBV6-5 few CASSYSSGGTDGYTF TGTGCCAGCAGTTACTCGTCTGGGGGCACTGATGGCTACACCTTC
15 TRBD1 TRBJ1-5 TRBV12-3/TRBV12-4 NA CASTGGPGGNQPQHF TGTGCCAGCACAGGGGGCCCCGGAGGCAATCAGCCCCAGCATTTT
17 TRBD1 TRBJ1-1 TRBV7-2 few CASRLDRDRITNTEAFF TGTGCCAGCAGACTCGACCGGGACAGGATTACGAACACTGAAGCTTTCTTT
13 NA TRBJ1-1 TRBV11-2 NA CASPFLQNTEAFF TGTGCCAGTCCTTTTTTACAGAACACTGAAGCTTTCTTT
11 NA TRBJ1-2 TRBV11-2 NA CASSLGNGYTF TGTGCCAGCAGCTTGGGGAATGGCTACACCTTC
15 NA TRBJ2-7 TRBV19 few CASSIDPDLRYEQYF TGTGCCAGTAGTATAGATCCCGATCTTCGCTACGAGCAGTACTTC
15 NA TRBJ1-2 TRBV6-5 NA CASSYRARSNYGYTF TGTGCCAGCAGTTATCGTGCCAGGAGTAACTATGGCTACACCTTC
14 NA TRBJ1-3 TRBV19 NA CASSPSTSGNTIYF TGTGCCAGTAGCCCCTCAACCTCTGGAAACACCATATATTTT
12 TRBD1 TRBJ1-1 TRBV27 few CASSFTGAEAFF TGTGCCAGCAGTTTCACAGGGGCTGAAGCTTTCTTT
15 TRBD2 TRBJ2-1 TRBV20-1 NA CSARVGGSSYNEQFF TGCAGTGCTAGAGTAGGCGGGAGTTCCTACAATGAGCAGTTCTTC
12 NA TRBJ2-3 TRBV20-1 NA CSAGGFTDTQYF TGCAGTGCCGGCGGTTTCACAGATACGCAGTATTTT
14 NA TRBJ2-5 TRBV24-1 few CATSVAGTQETQYF TGTGCCACCAGTGTCGCGGGGACACAAGAGACCCAGTACTTC
18 TRBD1 TRBJ1-2 TRBV6-1 few CASSPWWTGESGDYGYTF TGTGCCAGCAGTCCGTGGTGGACAGGGGAATCAGGGGACTATGGCTACACCTTC
12 TRBD1 TRBJ1-1 TRBV20-1 few CSALPGQGPRVF TGCAGTGCCCTACCGGGACAGGGGCCCCGGGTCTTT
15 NA TRBJ1-2 TRBV24-1 NA CATSDPGRANYGYTF TGTGCCACCAGTGATCCCGGTAGGGCTAACTATGGCTACACCTTC
12 NA TRBJ2-7 TRBV11-2 few CASSLGVNEQYF TGTGCCAGCAGCTTAGGGGTTAACGAGCAGTACTTC
15 NA TRBJ1-5 TRBV20-1 few CSASRDVMLNQPQHF TGCAGTGCTAGTAGGGACGTAATGTTGAATCAGCCCCAGCATTTT
15 TRBD1 TRBJ1-2 TRBV2 once CASSLRGQGNYGYTF TGTGCCAGCAGCCTCCGGGGACAGGGAAACTATGGCTACACCTTC
16 NA TRBJ2-2 TRBV27 NA CASSLVTPTYPGELFF TGTGCCAGCAGTTTAGTGACCCCGACCTATCCCGGGGAGCTGTTTTTT
14 NA TRBJ1-5 TRBV6-1 few CASSSRASNQPQHF TGTGCCAGCAGTAGCCGGGCCTCCAATCAGCCCCAGCATTTT
16 NA TRBJ1-5 TRBV6-1 NA CASSEAGPFGHRPQHF TGTGCCAGCAGTGAAGCCGGGCCATTCGGCCATCGGCCCCAGCATTTT
15 NA TRBJ1-5 TRBV19 few CASSPRGYSNQPQHF TGTGCCAGTAGTCCCCGGGGGTACAGCAATCAGCCCCAGCATTTT
15 TRBD2 TRBJ2-5 TRBV2 once CASSGSGGYQETQYF TGTGCCAGCAGTGGGAGCGGGGGGTACCAAGAGACCCAGTACTTC
14 NA TRBJ1-1 TRBV6-2/TRBV6-3 few CASIPTAQNTEAFF TGTGCCAGCATTCCGACGGCCCAGAACACTGAAGCTTTCTTT
15 NA TRBJ1-1 TRBV6-5 NA CASSYKSLGATEAFF TGTGCCAGCAGTTACAAAAGTCTGGGCGCCACTGAAGCTTTCTTT
12 NA TRBJ2-3 TRBV18 NA CASSPGRDTQYF TGTGCCAGCTCCCCAGGGAGAGATACGCAGTATTTT
15 TRBD2 TRBJ2-2 TRBV5-4 NA CASSGGGRDTGELFF TGTGCCAGCAGCGGCGGGGGGCGGGACACCGGGGAGCTGTTTTTT
16 NA TRBJ1-3 TRBV19 once CASSILGAHSGNTIYF TGTGCCAGTAGTATTCTGGGGGCTCACTCTGGAAACACCATATATTTT